This TCR beta chain was captured by sequencing in a study of OX40 agonist ivuxolimab in advanced cancers. In the study overall: Hepatocellular carcinoma, melanoma, renal cell or head and neck cancer was diagnosed in the dose-escalation patients.

Measured with immunoSEQ multiplex PCR; TCRdb has only the in-frame clones, and not every one. This sample has approximately 30,000 clones, with around 86% found just once. The CDR3 is 15 residues long. V gave up 2 bases and J gave up 3 bases, with 14 bases separating them. Per germline, CDR1 SGHTS and CDR2 YDEGEE. Sequenced here: CD4+ or CD8+ T cells sorted from blood, sampled in a trial of the OX40 agonist ivuxolimab. V gene TRBV5-8 combines with J gene TRBJ1-2, with no clear D. The TCR originated in an adult with an advanced solid tumor such as melanoma, head and neck, liver or kidney cancer. The CDR3 DNA follows: TGTGCCAGCAGCTTCCCCGGGAGCAGCCACTATGGCTACACCTTC. Protein product: CASSFPGSSHYGYTF.